This TCR beta chain was profiled in a study of blood T cell repertoires in COVID-19. The CDR3 is 16 residues long. Trimming removed 7 bases from V and 5 bases from J, with 24 bases in between. Germline lookup yields CDR1 LGHDT and CDR2 YNNKEL (reference sequence). Clones were sequenced by immunoSEQ multiplex PCR, and TCRdb holds only the in-frame ones, with some missing. The repertoire holds 65,000 or so clones, with approximately 88% as singletons. Patients in Seattle were enrolled during active infection, then followed longitudinally. The origin of this receptor is a man between 25 and 39 years old with COVID-19, enrolled during active disease. V usage is TRBV3-1 (or the pseudogene TRBV3-2) and J usage is TRBJ2-7, with D perhaps TRBD1 (6 bases). Source material: peripheral blood. CDR3 nucleotides: TGTGCCAGCACCCCTCTCCCCGCAGGGGAATATGACGAGCAGTACTTC. It codes for CASTPLPAGEYDEQYF.